This T cell receptor beta chain was identified during a study of T cell changes during pregnancy in multiple sclerosis. Profiled with immunoSEQ multiplex PCR; TCRdb holds only in-frame clones, not every one. Of 45,000 to 55,000 clones listed, 92% are singletons. Germline assignment: CDR1 SGHNT and CDR2 YENEEA. The CDR3 is 12 amino acids. V lost 5 bases and J lost 4, with 7 bases in between. This receptor was obtained from a female donor in good health, enrolled as a control in a pregnancy study. The chain is built from TRBV11-3 and TRBJ2-3, with D unclear. Sequencing was performed on CD4+ T cells from peripheral blood mononuclear cells, taken in the second trimester of pregnancy. The CDR3 here is CASSPSSDTQYF. The DNA of the CDR3 is TGTGCCAGCAGCCCCTCGTCAGATACGCAGTATTTT.